A selection of T cell receptor beta chains follows, all from one sample in a study of read filtering for tumor transcriptome and immune sequencing. TCRdb reprocessed the reads with MiXCR, giving one entry per CDR3 protein. The sample shows approximately 43,000 distinct CDR3 sequences, around 15% of them seen only once. Sequencing was performed on a population of CD138-negative cells sorted from bone marrow. The receptors were gathered from a donor over 35 with multiple myeloma. Each CDR3 is given with its conserved first and last residue. Each record gives: V gene, clone size, J gene, D gene, CDR3 length, CDR3 protein, CDR3 DNA. The D gene is left open where the match is weak. Not all rows give a size; the values are once, few, many and, for expanded clones, a class.

>TRBV10-3|many|TRBJ2-1|TRBD1|14
CAIRAGQGMYEQFF
TGTGCCATCAGGGCGGGACAGGGAATGTATGAGCAGTTCTTC
>TRBV19|NA|TRBJ2-1|TRBD2|15
CASRYAGGPGNEQFF
TGTGCCAGTAGATACGCGGGAGGGCCGGGGAATGAGCAGTTCTTC
>TRBV29-1|many|TRBJ2-5|NA|12
CSVHEILETQYF
TGCAGCGTTCACGAGATACTAGAGACCCAGTACTTC
>TRBV30|few|TRBJ2-7|NA|14
CAWARGGISYEQYF
TGTGCCTGGGCCAGGGGCGGGATCTCCTACGAGCAGTACTTC
>TRBV20-1|many|TRBJ2-7|NA|14
CSATARDFSYEQYF
TGCAGTGCCACAGCCCGGGACTTCTCCTACGAGCAGTACTTC
>TRBV12-3/TRBV12-4|many|TRBJ2-5|NA|14
CASTYTLAQETQYF
TGTGCCAGCACTTATACTCTAGCGCAAGAGACCCAGTACTTC
>TRBV20-1|many|TRBJ2-7|TRBD2|16
CSARAPGLAGNYEQYF
TGCAGTGCTAGGGCCCCCGGGTTAGCGGGAAACTACGAGCAGTACTTC
>TRBV28|many|TRBJ2-6|NA|17
CASSAPPGGAGANVLTF
TGTGCCAGCAGCGCACCCCCAGGGGGGGCTGGGGCCAACGTCCTGACTTTC
>TRBV20-1|many|TRBJ2-7|NA|13
CSALIATGTGTIF
TGCAGTGCTCTCATCGCAACAGGTACCGGGACCATTTTC
>TRBV5-1|NA|TRBJ2-1|TRBD1|15
CASSATGVSYNEQFF
TGCGCCAGCAGCGCTACAGGGGTCTCCTACAATGAGCAGTTCTTC
>TRBV5-1|many|TRBJ2-5|TRBD1|14
CASRGGTGEETQYF
TGCGCCAGCAGAGGAGGAACAGGGGAAGAGACCCAGTACTTC
>TRBV5-6|many|TRBJ2-5|NA|14
CASSPQGRGETQYF
TGTGCCAGCAGCCCTCAGGGCCGGGGGGAGACCCAGTACTTC
>TRBV28|many|TRBJ2-7|NA|12
CASSSSTYEQYF
TGTGCCAGCAGTTCCAGTACCTACGAGCAGTACTTC
>TRBV28|many|TRBJ2-7|TRBD1|14
CASSLSDRGFEQYF
TGTGCCAGCAGTTTATCGGACAGGGGGTTCGAGCAGTACTTC
>TRBV29-1|many|TRBJ2-1|NA|10
CSVVASEQFF
TGCAGCGTTGTGGCCAGTGAGCAGTTCTTC
>TRBV28|many|TRBJ2-2|NA|14
CASTPGGKAGELFF
TGTGCCAGCACCCCCGGGGGCAAGGCCGGGGAGCTGTTTTTT
>TRBV7-2|many|TRBJ2-3|NA|12
CASSSDTNTQYF
TGTGCCAGCAGCTCGGACACCAATACGCAGTATTTT
>TRBV3-1|many|TRBJ2-1|TRBD2|17
CASSQEGLAGAYNEQFF
TGTGCCAGCAGCCAAGAAGGACTAGCGGGTGCCTACAATGAGCAGTTCTTC
>TRBV5-8|few|TRBJ2-7|NA|13
CASSSYLTYEQYF
TGTGCCAGTTCGTCCTACCTAACCTACGAGCAGTACTTC
>TRBV5-1|many|TRBJ2-1|NA|15
CASSYRAAQYNEQFF
TGCGCCAGCAGTTACAGAGCGGCGCAATACAATGAGCAGTTCTTC
>TRBV5-1|many|TRBJ2-7|TRBD1|15
CASSAHELTGGEQYF
TGCGCCAGCAGCGCCCACGAATTGACAGGGGGCGAGCAGTACTTC
>TRBV7-9|many|TRBJ1-2|NA|14
CASSPTHSSYGYTF
TGTGCCAGCAGCCCCACACACTCCAGCTATGGCTACACCTTC
>TRBV20-1|many|TRBJ2-7|TRBD2|16
CSARDTGLAGTYEQYF
TGCAGTGCTAGAGATACCGGGCTAGCGGGAACCTACGAGCAGTACTTC
>TRBV20-1|many|TRBJ1-5|NA|13
CSARVNSNQPQHF
TGCAGTGCTAGAGTTAATAGCAATCAGCCCCAGCATTTT
>TRBV28|many|TRBJ2-1|TRBD1|16
CASRPTTGQTTNEQFF
TGTGCCAGCAGACCGACGACAGGGCAGACTACTAATGAGCAGTTCTTC
>TRBV29-1|many|TRBJ2-2|NA|15
CSVEDGSSNTGELFF
TGCAGCGTTGAAGATGGATCCTCTAACACCGGGGAGCTGTTTTTT
>TRBV7-9|many|TRBJ2-2|NA|15
CASSFGVSNTGELFF
TGTGCCAGCAGCTTCGGGGTTTCGAACACCGGGGAGCTGTTTTTT
>TRBV28|many|TRBJ2-5|TRBD2|17
CASSIRRGLAGEETQYF
TGTGCCAGCAGTATACGTCGGGGGCTAGCGGGAGAAGAGACCCAGTACTTC
>TRBV29-1|many|TRBJ2-5|NA|12
CSVEWTSETQYF
TGCAGCGTTGAGTGGACATCGGAGACCCAGTACTTC
>TRBV20-1|many|TRBJ1-1|NA|17
CSARVGMGLGLNTEAFF
TGCAGTGCTAGAGTTGGAATGGGCTTAGGGCTGAACACTGAAGCTTTCTTT
>TRBV20-1|many|TRBJ2-7|TRBD2|13
CSASPSGKYEQYF
TGCAGTGCTAGTCCTAGCGGGAAATACGAGCAGTACTTC
>TRBV29-1|many|TRBJ2-1|NA|14
CSVKADPSYNEQFF
TGCAGCGTTAAGGCGGACCCCTCCTACAATGAGCAGTTCTTC
>TRBV12-3/TRBV12-4|many|TRBJ1-1|NA|14
CASSDYDGAAEAFF
TGTGCCAGCAGTGACTACGACGGCGCGGCTGAAGCTTTCTTT
>TRBV9|many|TRBJ2-1|NA|14
CASSVGRGNNEQFF
TGTGCCAGCAGCGTAGGGCGGGGCAACAATGAGCAGTTCTTC
>TRBV11-2|many|TRBJ2-1|NA|12
CASSLGIGEQFF
TGTGCCAGCAGCTTAGGAATAGGTGAGCAGTTCTTC
>TRBV6-5|many|TRBJ2-7|TRBD2|15
CASSYSLAGASEQYF
TGTGCCAGCAGTTATTCCCTAGCGGGAGCTAGCGAGCAGTACTTC
>TRBV4-3|NA|TRBJ1-6|NA|12
CASSQERSPLHF
TGCGCCAGCAGCCAAGAAAGGTCACCCCTCCACTTT
>TRBV29-1|many|TRBJ2-7|TRBD2|14
CSVALGLATYEQYF
TGCAGCGTTGCCCTGGGACTAGCCACCTACGAGCAGTACTTC
>TRBV4-1|many|TRBJ1-1|NA|14
CASSQEGRRTEAFF
TGCGCCAGCAGCCAAGAAGGGAGGCGCACTGAAGCTTTCTTT
>TRBV25-1|many|TRBJ2-6|NA|16
CASSEGRGAGANVLTF
TGTGCCAGCAGTGAGGGTAGGGGAGCCGGGGCCAACGTCCTGACTTTC
>TRBV4-1|many|TRBJ1-1|TRBD1|17
CASSQEVWDSGNTEAFF
TGCGCCAGCAGCCAAGAGGTATGGGACAGCGGGAACACTGAAGCTTTCTTT
>TRBV11-3|many|TRBJ2-1|TRBD2|18
CASSPWTSGRLSYNEQFF
TGTGCCAGCAGCCCGTGGACTAGCGGGAGACTAAGTTACAATGAGCAGTTCTTC
>TRBV7-9|many|TRBJ1-1|TRBD1|14
CASSLVGQEDEAFF
TGTGCCAGCAGCTTAGTGGGACAGGAGGATGAAGCTTTCTTT
>TRBV20-1|NA|TRBJ1-1|TRBD1|13
CSADRGDNTEAFF
TGCAGCGCCGACAGGGGGGACAACACTGAAGCTTTCTTT
>TRBV5-1|few|TRBJ2-1|TRBD2|17
CASSLAGASGNYNEQSF
TGCGCCAGCAGCTTGGCCGGGGCTAGCGGGAACTACAATGAGCAGTCCTTC
>TRBV20-1|many|TRBJ2-2|TRBD2|14
CSARIAGNTGELFF
TGCAGTGCTAGAATAGCGGGAAACACCGGGGAGCTGTTTTTT
>TRBV28|many|TRBJ1-5|NA|12
CASSWGGEPQHF
TGTGCCAGCAGTTGGGGAGGGGAGCCCCAGCATTTT
>TRBV6-2/TRBV6-3|many|TRBJ2-5|NA|14
CASSSAGALETQYF
TGTGCCAGCAGTTCAGCAGGGGCGTTGGAGACCCAGTACTTC
>TRBV5-5|once|TRBJ2-1|NA|15
CASSLSPGRYNEQLF
TGTGCCAGCAGCTTGAGTCCGGGAAGGTACAATGAGCAGCTCTTC
>TRBV6-1|many|TRBJ2-2|TRBD2|20
CASKRPGGVRLAGVTGELFF
TGTGCCAGCAAACGTCCCGGGGGGGTTAGACTAGCGGGAGTCACCGGGGAGCTGTTTTTT
>TRBV30|NA|TRBJ2-5|NA|13
CAWSFTRKETQYF
TGTGCCTGGAGTTTCACACGGAAAGAGACCCAGTACTTC
>TRBV29-1|many|TRBJ2-5|TRBD2|12
CSVGLAGESQYF
TGCAGCGTTGGACTAGCGGGAGAGAGCCAGTACTTC
>TRBV7-9|many|TRBJ2-4|NA|15
CASSLGPPSKNIQYF
TGTGCCAGCAGCTTAGGCCCGCCGTCCAAAAACATTCAGTACTTC
>TRBV9|few|TRBJ2-1|NA|17
CASSVVPLAHSYNEQFF
TGTGCCAGCAGCGTAGTCCCATTAGCACACTCCTACAATGAGCAGTTCTTC